The sequence of this T cell receptor (beta chain) was determined in a study of cytomegalovirus exposure and HLA in healthy donors. Study-level findings and limits: A classifier reportedly called cytomegalovirus status with high sensitivity and specificity. TCR beta chains numbering some 160 were designated cytomegalovirus-associated. It was only CMV serostatus that was available as immune exposure information.

Unrecorded immune exposures were likely, despite nominal health at sampling. The PCR contained 60 Vbeta and 13 Jbeta primers. The protocol was immunoSEQ multiplex PCR, while the TCRdb copy is restricted to in-frame clones and leaves out a portion. Among some 150,000 clones listed, about 80% were seen once. The CDR3 consists of 14 residues. The V gene's germline CDR1 is SNHLY and CDR2 FYNNEI. V gave up 4 bases and J gave up 4 bases, with 8 bases separating them. Notes on this clone: Its cognate antigen is unknown.

Material: PBMCs. This clonotype originated in a middle-aged woman in good health and CMV-seronegative. The chain combines TRBV2 with TRBJ2-6; D is unresolved. As DNA, the CDR3 is TGTGCCAGCAGTGGTTCGTTCGGGGCCAACGTCCTGACTTTC. The encoded protein is CASSGSFGANVLTF. Full variable domain (missing parts from reference TRBV2 and TRBJ2-6): EPEVTQTPSHQVTQMGQEVILRCVPISNHLYFYWYRQILGQKVEFLVSFYNNEISEKSEIFDDQFSVERPDGSNFTLKIRSTKLEDSAMYFCASSGSFGANVLTFGAGSRLTVL.